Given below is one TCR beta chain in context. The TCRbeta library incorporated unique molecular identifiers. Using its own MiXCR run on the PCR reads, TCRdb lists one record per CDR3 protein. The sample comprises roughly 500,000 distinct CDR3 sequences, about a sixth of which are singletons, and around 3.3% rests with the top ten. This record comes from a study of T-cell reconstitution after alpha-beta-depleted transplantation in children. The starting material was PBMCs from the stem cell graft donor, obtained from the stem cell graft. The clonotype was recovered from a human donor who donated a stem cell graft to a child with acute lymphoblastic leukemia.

DNA of the CDR3: TGTGCCACCAGCAGAGACGGGCAGAGGGGCGAGCAGTACTTC. As protein: CATSRDGQRGEQYF. The chain is built from TRBV15 and TRBJ2-7; D is perhaps TRBD1 or TRBD2 (5 bases each). The CDR3 has 14 residues. V was shortened by 0 bases and J by 6 bases, with 12 bases between the two germline ends. Germline loops: CDR1 LNHNV, CDR2 YYDKDF (reference sequence).